A selection of T cell receptor beta chains follows, all from one sample in a study of blood T cell repertoires in COVID-19. Generated by immunoSEQ multiplex PCR, the TCRdb table keeps only in-frame clones and is missing some. The sample lists 300,000 to 400,000 clones, 88% seen once, with roughly 6.6% in the top ten. Material: peripheral blood. The source is a woman between 70 and 85 years old with COVID-19, enrolled during active disease. Each CDR3 is given with its conserved first and last residue. The D gene is left open where the match is weak. For some rows the clone size is stated as once, few or many, or as a class when expanded; others skip it.

j_call clone_size d_call v_call cdr3_aa cdr3_nt
TRBJ2-7 once . TRBV11-3 CASSLLGEGTRSYEQYF TGTGCCAGCAGCTTACTAGGTGAAGGGACAAGATCCTACGAGCAGTACTTC
TRBJ2-7 . TRBD2 TRBV11-2 CASSPAGGFFYEQYF TGTGCCAGCAGCCCAGCGGGGGGGTTTTTCTACGAGCAGTACTTC
TRBJ2-5 . TRBD1 TRBV29-1 CSVGQGQETQYF TGCAGCGTTGGACAGGGGCAAGAGACCCAGTACTTC
TRBJ2-2 . TRBD1 TRBV5-4 CASSLGQGLGGELFF TGTGCCAGCAGCTTAGGACAGGGGCTGGGCGGGGAGCTGTTTTTT
TRBJ2-3 . . TRBV6-1 CASSEALVGGGGTQYF TGTGCCAGCAGTGAAGCCCTGGTGGGGGGAGGGGGTACGCAGTATTTT
TRBJ1-4 . . TRBV9 CASSVTGATNEKLFF TGTGCCAGCAGCGTAACGGGGGCAACTAATGAAAAACTGTTTTTT
TRBJ2-2 . . TRBV11-1 CASSLSHGLTGELFF TGTGCCAGCAGCTTAAGTCACGGACTCACCGGGGAGCTGTTTTTT
TRBJ2-7 . TRBD1 TRBV19 CASSIGTGSYEQYF TGTGCCAGTAGTATTGGGACAGGTTCCTACGAGCAGTACTTC
TRBJ1-2 . . TRBV28 CASSQTGNYGYTF TGTGCCAGCAGCCAGACAGGCAACTATGGCTACACCTTC
TRBJ1-5 . . TRBV19 CASSIGTQYSNQPQHF TGTGCCAGTAGTATAGGGACACAATATAGCAATCAGCCCCAGCATTTT
TRBJ2-7 . . TRBV27 CASSIDRSSYEQYF TGTGCCAGCAGCATCGACAGGAGCTCCTACGAGCAGTACTTC
TRBJ2-7 . . TRBV21-1 CANPPERTGDSYEQYF TGTGCCAACCCACCCGAGAGGACAGGGGACTCCTACGAGCAGTACTTC
TRBJ1-1 . . TRBV5-6 CASEQGFDTEAFF TGTGCCAGCGAACAGGGTTTCGACACTGAAGCTTTCTTT
TRBJ1-2 . . TRBV5-8 CASSLVVPGVRYGYTF TGTGCCAGCAGCTTGGTGGTCCCAGGGGTACGGTATGGCTACACCTTC
TRBJ2-3 . TRBD2 TRBV7-2 CASSYNGGRDTQYF TGTGCCAGCAGTTATAACGGCGGGAGGGATACGCAGTATTTT
TRBJ1-2 few . TRBV30 CAWSRAHGYTF TGTGCCTGGAGCCGCGCGCATGGCTACACCTTC
TRBJ1-1 . TRBD1 TRBV24-1 CATSDRTGVTEAFF TGTGCCACCAGTGATCGGACAGGGGTCACTGAAGCTTTCTTT
TRBJ1-2 . . TRBV9 CASSPRAYGYTF TGTGCCAGCAGCCCGAGGGCCTATGGCTACACCTTC
TRBJ1-5 . TRBD1 TRBV13 CASSTPGQGCQPQHF TGTGCCAGCAGCACACCGGGACAGGGATGTCAGCCCCAGCATTTT
TRBJ1-2 . . TRBV18 CASSPDWSDNYGYTF TGTGCCAGCTCACCGGACTGGTCCGACAACTATGGCTACACCTTC
TRBJ1-1 . . TRBV2 CASSEGHSLNTEAFF TGTGCCAGCAGTGAAGGTCACAGTCTGAACACTGAAGCTTTCTTT
TRBJ2-3 . TRBD2 TRBV3-1/TRBV3-2 CASSQELAGGPTDTQYF TGTGCCAGCAGCCAAGAACTAGCGGGGGGGCCGACAGATACGCAGTATTTT
TRBJ2-2 . TRBD1 TRBV30 CAWQGANTGELFF TGTGCCTGGCAGGGGGCCAACACCGGGGAGCTGTTTTTT
TRBJ2-5 . TRBD1 TRBV30 CAWSLTGVLGETQYF TGTGCCTGGAGCCTTACAGGGGTCCTGGGGGAGACCCAGTACTTC
TRBJ1-1 . . TRBV4-2 CASSQQGIGAFF TGTGCCAGCAGCCAACAGGGTATAGGAGCTTTCTTT
TRBJ2-7 . . TRBV6-6 CASSDRTYEQYF TGTGCCAGCAGTGACAGAACCTACGAGCAGTACTTC
TRBJ1-2 . TRBD1 TRBV2 CASSGEGTGGGYTF TGTGCCAGCAGTGGGGAGGGGACAGGCGGGGGCTACACCTTC
TRBJ1-1 . TRBD1 TRBV4-3 CASSQVQGSEAFF TGCGCCAGCAGCCAAGTACAGGGGAGCGAAGCTTTCTTT
TRBJ1-3 . TRBD1 TRBV3-1/TRBV3-2 CASSQVSGGRDTIYF TGTGCCAGCAGCCAAGTCTCAGGGGGCAGGGACACCATATATTTT
TRBJ1-1 . TRBD1 TRBV9 CASSVEGQGSTEAFF TGTGCCAGCAGCGTAGAAGGACAGGGGAGCACTGAAGCTTTCTTT
TRBJ2-7 . TRBD2 TRBV7-6 CASSPSGGPSYEQYF TGTGCCAGCAGCCCTAGCGGGGGGCCCTCCTACGAGCAGTACTTC
TRBJ2-2 . . TRBV9 CASSVSPTGELFF TGTGCCAGCAGCGTGTCTCCGACCGGGGAGCTGTTTTTT
TRBJ1-1 . . TRBV21-1 CASSPRTGKVNTEAFF TGTGCCAGCAGCCCTCGGACAGGGAAGGTGAACACTGAAGCTTTCTTT
TRBJ1-5 . . TRBV28 CASSLLAPNQPQHF TGTGCCAGCAGTTTATTGGCTCCGAATCAGCCCCAGCATTTT
TRBJ2-2 . . TRBV19 CASSIDRGAGELFF TGTGCCAGTAGTATAGACAGGGGAGCCGGGGAGCTGTTTTTT
TRBJ1-2 . . TRBV4-3 CASSQFGSGGYTF TGCGCCAGCAGCCAATTTGGATCGGGTGGCTACACCTTC
TRBJ1-5 . TRBD1 TRBV29-1 CSVSEQGANQPQHF TGCAGCGTTTCTGAACAGGGGGCGAATCAGCCCCAGCATTTT
TRBJ2-7 . TRBD2 TRBV7-9 CASTSGRGYEQYF TGTGCCAGCACCTCAGGGAGGGGCTACGAGCAGTACTTC
TRBJ2-1 . . TRBV15 CATASGYEQFF TGTGCCACCGCTTCCGGGTATGAGCAGTTCTTC
TRBJ2-3 few TRBD2 TRBV10-2 CASSALLLAGDGDTQYF TGCGCCAGCAGCGCGCTCTTACTAGCGGGGGACGGGGATACGCAGTATTTT
TRBJ1-5 few TRBD1 TRBV10-3 CAISDLGTGRDQPQHF TGTGCCATCAGTGACCTCGGGACAGGGAGAGATCAGCCCCAGCATTTT
TRBJ2-1 . . TRBV29-1 CSVGGLANEQFF TGCAGCGTTGGAGGGCTTGCAAATGAGCAGTTCTTC
TRBJ2-3 . TRBD1 TRBV18 CASSPPGTGGPDTQYF TGTGCCAGCTCACCTCCCGGGACAGGGGGACCAGATACGCAGTATTTT
TRBJ2-6 . TRBD1 TRBV18 CASGRGTGYGANVLTF TGTGCCAGCGGACGGGGGACAGGGTATGGGGCCAACGTCCTGACTTTC
TRBJ2-5 . TRBD1 TRBV5-6 CASSFGTASFGGTQYF TGTGCCAGCAGCTTCGGGACAGCATCCTTTGGCGGGACCCAGTACTTC
TRBJ1-1 few TRBD1 TRBV30 CAWSAQQGAVEAFF TGTGCCTGGAGTGCCCAACAGGGGGCGGTTGAAGCTTTCTTT
TRBJ1-2 . . TRBV19 CASSIVAGNYGYTF TGTGCCAGTAGTATAGTTGCGGGTAACTATGGCTACACCTTC